These T cell receptor beta chains were read from a single sample in a study of T cell responses to AZD1222 COVID-19 vaccine. TCRdb's table, derived via immunoSEQ multiplex PCR, lists solely in-frame clones and lacks some. In the table there are about 150,000 clones, roughly 90% of which are singletons. The material sequenced was peripheral blood, taken 28 days after the second AZD1222 dose. Receptors originate from an adult who received the AZD1222 COVID-19 vaccine. CDR3s include the opening cysteine and the closing phenylalanine or tryptophan. A D gene is named only where the DNA matches it firmly. Size values are once, few and many counts, or a class for expanded clones, and some rows have none.

abundance	v_gene	j_gene	d_gene	CDR3nt	CDR3aa
NA	TRBV27	TRBJ2-1	TRBD1	TGTGCCAGCAGTTTGCAGGGGGCGGGGACAGCGTACAATGAGCAGTTCTTC	CASSLQGAGTAYNEQFF
NA	TRBV7-9	TRBJ1-2	NA	TGTGCCAGCAGCTTAGGGACAGACTATGGCTACACCTTC	CASSLGTDYGYTF
once	TRBV7-9	TRBJ2-7	TRBD1	TGTGCCAGCAGCTTAGTTGGGACAGCGACCTACGAGCAGTACTTC	CASSLVGTATYEQYF
NA	TRBV6-4	TRBJ2-1	TRBD2	TGTGCCAGCAGTGCTCTAGCGGGAGGGCCCCATGAGCAGTTCTTC	CASSALAGGPHEQFF
NA	TRBV7-2	TRBJ1-2	TRBD1	TGTGCCAGCAGCTCTTCCGACCAGGGGGGCAACTATGGCTACACCTTC	CASSSSDQGGNYGYTF
once	TRBV4-2	TRBJ2-6	TRBD1	TGTGCCAGCAGCCCTAACAGGGGTGGGGCCAACGTCCTGACTTTC	CASSPNRGGANVLTF
NA	TRBV7-9	TRBJ1-1	NA	TGTGCCAGCAGCCCAGGTAGGAGGGCGGTTGAAGCTTTCTTT	CASSPGRRAVEAFF
once	TRBV9	TRBJ1-1	NA	TGTGCCAGCAGCGTAGTTGGGGACCTTTTTGCCACTGAAGCTTTCTTT	CASSVVGDLFATEAFF
NA	TRBV29-1	TRBJ1-5	NA	TGCAGCGGGGGGGAGGGGCCCAATCAGCCCCAGCATTTT	CSGGEGPNQPQHF
NA	TRBV7-2	TRBJ1-5	NA	TGTGCCAGCTCGACGGGGGGGAATCAGCCCCAGCATTTT	CASSTGGNQPQHF
NA	TRBV7-3	TRBJ1-1	NA	TGTGCCAGCAGCTTACAGGAAGGAAACACTGAAGCTTTCTTT	CASSLQEGNTEAFF
NA	TRBV30	TRBJ1-1	NA	TGTGCCTGGAGGGGAGGGGCGAACACTGAAGCTTTCTTT	CAWRGGANTEAFF
NA	TRBV19	TRBJ2-5	TRBD2	TGTGCCAGTGGACTAGCGGGAAGCGAGACCCAGTACTTC	CASGLAGSETQYF
NA	TRBV24-1	TRBJ2-6	TRBD1	TGTGCCACCAGTGATCCGGGACAGCTTTCCCCTGGGGCCAACGTCCTGACTTTC	CATSDPGQLSPGANVLTF
NA	TRBV24-1	TRBJ2-2	NA	TGTGCCACCGGTTATGCGAACACCGGGGAGCTGTTTTTT	CATGYANTGELFF
NA	TRBV19	TRBJ1-1	NA	TGTGCCAGTAGTATTAGTGGATCGACAGGCACTGAAGCTTTCTTT	CASSISGSTGTEAFF
NA	TRBV2	TRBJ1-2	NA	TGTGCCAGCAGTCCAGGGTCTGGCTACACCTTC	CASSPGSGYTF
once	TRBV5-1	TRBJ2-1	NA	TGCGCCAGCAGCACCCTTACAGGTTACGAGCAGTTCTTC	CASSTLTGYEQFF
NA	TRBV28	TRBJ2-2	NA	TGTGCCAGCAGTTTAAAGGTTGGACTCGGGGGCGGGGAGCTGTTTTTT	CASSLKVGLGGGELFF
NA	TRBV15	TRBJ2-1	NA	TGTGCCACCCAGACTAGCTCCTACAATGAGCAGTTCTTC	CATQTSSYNEQFF
NA	TRBV6-5	TRBJ2-1	TRBD2	TGTGCCAGCAGTTACTTGCTAGCGGGAGTCGGGGATGAGCAGTTCTTC	CASSYLLAGVGDEQFF
once	TRBV6-5	TRBJ1-1	NA	TGTGCCAGCAGCCTCCGGGGGACTGAAGCTTTCTTT	CASSLRGTEAFF
NA	TRBV28	TRBJ1-5	TRBD1	TGTGCCAGCAGTTTACCGGACAGGGGGTTGCGCACGATAGGCAATCAGCCCCAGCATTTT	CASSLPDRGLRTIGNQPQHF
NA	TRBV4-2	TRBJ1-6	NA	TGTGCCAGCAGCCAAGTTATACAGGGCCCCAATTCACCCCTCCACTTT	CASSQVIQGPNSPLHF
NA	TRBV4-1	TRBJ1-2	NA	TGCGCCAGCAGCCAAGTCTTAGGCCCCCCGGGTGGCTACACCTTC	CASSQVLGPPGGYTF
NA	TRBV7-9	TRBJ2-7	NA	TGTGCCAGCACCACCGGAGGGAGCCCCACCTACGAGCAGTACTTC	CASTTGGSPTYEQYF
NA	TRBV5-1	TRBJ1-2	NA	TGCGCCAGCAGCTCATCTGGGGACTATGGCTACACCTTC	CASSSSGDYGYTF
NA	TRBV25-1	TRBJ2-1	NA	TGTGCCAGCAGTGAATATCAAACAGGGAGTTACAATGAGCAGTTCTTC	CASSEYQTGSYNEQFF
NA	TRBV5-4	TRBJ1-3	NA	TGTGCCAGCAGCCCTGGTGGAGGGGACTCTGGAAACACCATATATTTT	CASSPGGGDSGNTIYF
NA	TRBV28	TRBJ1-4	TRBD1	TGTGCCAGCAGGCGACAGGGGGAAAAACTGTTTTTT	CASRRQGEKLFF
NA	TRBV4-2	TRBJ1-1	NA	TGTGCCAGCAGCCAATCGACAGGCCAGGGAACTGAAGCTTTCTTT	CASSQSTGQGTEAFF
NA	TRBV2	TRBJ1-1	NA	TGTGCCAGCAGCACATATGAGAACACTGAAGCTTTCTTT	CASSTYENTEAFF
NA	TRBV3-1/TRBV3-2	TRBJ1-1	NA	TGTGCCAGCAGTCAAGAACCCGAACTCAGAATGAACACTGAAGCTTTCTTT	CASSQEPELRMNTEAFF
NA	TRBV19	TRBJ1-1	NA	TGTGCCAGTAGTGATGCGGGGCGCTCCGGGGTATATATGAACACTGAAGCTTTCTTT	CASSDAGRSGVYMNTEAFF
NA	TRBV29-1	TRBJ2-7	TRBD2	TGCAGCGTTGTTGCGGGAGTCAACGAGCAGTACTTC	CSVVAGVNEQYF
NA	TRBV30	TRBJ1-6	NA	TGTGCCTGGAGTAAGGGGTTTAATTCACCCCTCCACTTT	CAWSKGFNSPLHF
NA	TRBV5-1	TRBJ2-1	TRBD2	TGCGCCAGCACCCTGGGAGGGCTAGCGGGAGATTTTAATGAGCAGTTCTTC	CASTLGGLAGDFNEQFF
NA	TRBV9	TRBJ1-3	NA	TGTGCCAGCAGCGTAGATTCGAGCTCTGGAAACACCATATATTTT	CASSVDSSSGNTIYF
NA	TRBV12-5	TRBJ2-3	NA	TGTGCTAGTGGTTTGGTACTTTGGGGCAGGGATCGTTTTGTGGGGGCAGATACGCAGTATTTT	CASGLVLWGRDRFVGADTQYF
NA	TRBV28	TRBJ1-4	NA	TGTGCCAGCAGTTCACCACAGGGAGATAATGAAAAACTGTTTTTT	CASSSPQGDNEKLFF
NA	TRBV6-6	TRBJ2-7	NA	TGTGCCAGCAGAGACAGTGGGGAGTACGAGCAGTACTTC	CASRDSGEYEQYF
NA	TRBV29-1	TRBJ2-3	TRBD2	TGCAGCGTTGGCGGGGGAGCAGATACGCAGTATTTT	CSVGGGADTQYF
NA	TRBV6-5	TRBJ1-2	TRBD1	TGTGCCAGCAGTTCCCGGGACAGGGCTAACTATGGCTACACCTTC	CASSSRDRANYGYTF
NA	TRBV5-8	TRBJ1-1	TRBD1	TGTGCCAGCAGCCCTTTAACAGGGACAGGGACTGAAGCTTTCTTT	CASSPLTGTGTEAFF
NA	TRBV23-1	TRBJ2-7	NA	TGCGCCAGCAGTCAATCCGGGAAGACCTACGAGCAGTACTTC	CASSQSGKTYEQYF
NA	TRBV7-3	TRBJ1-1	NA	TGTGCCAGCGCGCGGACCATGAACACTGAAGCTTTCTTT	CASARTMNTEAFF
NA	TRBV4-3	TRBJ1-2	TRBD1	TGCGCCAGCAGCCCCTCCTCAGGGGGCGCCTACTATGGCTACACCTTC	CASSPSSGGAYYGYTF
once	TRBV7-9	TRBJ2-5	TRBD1	TGTGCCAGCAGCCCCCAGGGACAGTTCCGAGAGACCCAGTACTTC	CASSPQGQFRETQYF
NA	TRBV5-1	TRBJ2-1	NA	TGCGCCAGCAGCTTGGTAGGAGAGGGGAATGAGCAGTTCTTC	CASSLVGEGNEQFF
NA	TRBV3-1/TRBV3-2	TRBJ1-3	NA	TGTGCCAGCAGCCACGTCTCTGGAAACACCATATATTTT	CASSHVSGNTIYF
NA	TRBV30	TRBJ1-1	NA	TGTGCCTGGAATTTCTGGGGAGGGGCATTCACTGAAGCTTTCTTT	CAWNFWGGAFTEAFF
NA	TRBV30	TRBJ2-1	TRBD2	TGTGCCTGGAGTTCAGGACTAGGCAATGAGCAGTTCTTC	CAWSSGLGNEQFF
NA	TRBV19	TRBJ1-5	TRBD1	TGTGCCAGTAGTATCGGGACAGGGGGAAGTCAGCCCCAGCATTTT	CASSIGTGGSQPQHF
NA	TRBV30	TRBJ1-5	NA	TGTGCCTGGAGTATGCCGAATCAGCCCCAGCATTTT	CAWSMPNQPQHF
NA	TRBV19	TRBJ1-5	NA	TGTGCCAGTAGTATAGATCGTGTTCAGCCCCAGCATTTT	CASSIDRVQPQHF
once	TRBV9	TRBJ1-1	NA	TGTGCCAGCAGCGCGGGAGGCGGTAGCACTGAAGCTTTCTTT	CASSAGGGSTEAFF
once	TRBV4-3	TRBJ2-3	TRBD2	TGCGCCAGCAAGCTGGGGAGGGGCCCCGGCCCCACAGATACGCAGTATTTT	CASKLGRGPGPTDTQYF
NA	TRBV6-6	TRBJ1-3	NA	TGTGCCAGCAGTTACGACCCAGCTCAGGGCGGCACCATATATTTT	CASSYDPAQGGTIYF